These 30 T cell receptor beta chains share one sample of origin, sequenced in a study of shared clonotypes between healthy human individuals. Sequenced by immunoSEQ multiplex PCR; TCRdb stores in-frame clones only, minus some. Of approximately 1,000,000 clones listed, approximately 80% were seen once; the top ten hold over 0.8%. What was sequenced was memory CD4+ T cells from PBMCs. Subset given: CD45RA-negative fraction. These receptors all stem from a man younger than 35 in good health. Some clones in this sample may be carry-over from other donors' samples.

The rearrangement joins TRBV19 to TRBJ1-2; 7 nucleotides line up with TRBD1. The CDR3 is made up of 16 amino acids. Germline CDR1 LNHDA, CDR2 SQIVND (reference sequence). V shed 1 base and J 6 bases; nucleotides not matched to a gene: 11. CDR3 protein: CASSIVTGTAIDGYTF. CDR3 coding DNA: TGTGCCAGTAGTATAGTGACTGGGACAGCGATTGATGGCTACACCTTC. The full variable domain, with the rest looked up from reference TRBV19 and TRBJ1-2, is DGGITQSPKYLFRKEGQNVTLSCEQNLNHDAMYWYRQDPGQGLRLIYYSQIVNDFQKGDIAEGYSVSREKKESFPLTVTSAQKNPTAFYLCASSIVTGTAIDGYTFGSGTRLTVV.

This chain uses TRBV7-2 with TRBJ2-1; weak D call: TRBD1 (6 bases). CDR1 is SGHTA, CDR2 FQGNSA, per germline. V was shortened by 5 bases and J by 0 bases, with 11 bases between the two germline ends. The CDR3 extends over 15 amino acids. CDR3 sequence reads: CASSAGVSSYNEQFF. CDR3 coding DNA: TGTGCCAGCAGCGCAGGGGTGAGCTCCTACAATGAGCAGTTCTTC.

The V call is TRBV4-1, the J call TRBJ2-4, with 11 bases aligning to TRBD2. This CDR3 contains 19 residues. Trimming cost V 4 bases and J 0 bases; bases outside gene matches: 11. Germline lookup yields CDR1 MGHRA and CDR2 YSYEKL. The CDR3 loop is CASSRGLADSVLAKNIQYF. The CDR3, as DNA: TGCGCCAGCAGCCGGGGACTAGCGGATTCCGTACTAGCCAAAAACATTCAGTACTTC.

V usage is TRBV6-5 and J usage is TRBJ1-5; D call uncertain. CDR1 is MNHEY and CDR2 is SVGAGI in the germline V gene. V gave up 5 bases and J gave up 6 bases, with 14 bases separating them. CDR3 length: 14 amino acids. The DNA for the CDR3 is TGTGCCAGCAGTCCGGACGGGCGGCTTCAGCCCCAGCATTTT. Its protein is CASSPDGRLQPQHF.

Concerning this clone itself: One end of the junction does not line up with germline, which may come from a read error. This chain joins TRBV27 and TRBJ2-7; TRBD2 aligns across 10 bases. There are 14 residues in the CDR3. Germline values: CDR1 MNHEY, CDR2 SMNVEV (reference sequence). CDR3 in amino acids: CASSLTSGQLARNF. CDR3 DNA: TGTGCCAGCAGTCTGACTAGCGGGCAACTTGCTCGGAACTTC.

The chain combines TRBV5-1 with TRBJ2-7; D may be TRBD2 (5 bases). V was cut by 0 bases and J by 1 base, with 11 bases left in between. The germline CDR1 and CDR2 sequences are SGHRS and YFSETQ. This CDR3 has 15 residues. As DNA, the CDR3 is TGCGCCAGCAGCTTGGGGGAGAACTGGTCCTACGAGCAGTACTTC. Translation: CASSLGENWSYEQYF.

This clone was recorded at least ten times. Other DNA sequences of this sample code for an identical CDR3. The J gene is TRBJ1-2, the V gene TRBV4-1; D ambiguous. Germline values: CDR1 MGHRA, CDR2 YSYEKL. This CDR3 comprises 16 residues. The V and J ends lost 0 bases and 5 bases respectively, with 16 bases between them. This chain's CDR3 is CASSQEHRVSDYGYTF. DNA for the CDR3: TGCGCCAGCAGCCAAGAACATCGGGTATCGGATTATGGCTACACCTTC.

CDR3 DNA sequence: TGTGCCAGCAGACGAAACCACGCATCTCTAACAGATACGCAGTATTTT. Its protein product is CASRRNHASLTDTQYF. The genes are TRBV7-2 and TRBJ2-3; no clear D. The CDR3 is 16 amino acids. The V gene lost 6 bases and the J gene lost 3 bases, with 19 bases spanning the gap. From germline, CDR1 is SGHTA and CDR2 FQGNSA.

This chain connects TRBV5-1 to TRBJ1-4; D call uncertain. V lost 0 bases and J 8 bases, leaving 11 bases between the germline ends. Germline values: CDR1 SGHRS, CDR2 YFSETQ. This CDR3 spans 14 amino acids. DNA of the CDR3: TGCGCCAGCAGCTTGGGGCAGTGGTCGGAAAAACTGTTTTTT. This gives the protein CASSLGQWSEKLFF.

This rearrangement joins TRBV28 to TRBJ2-4; the D is unclear. The germline V gene encodes CDR1 MDHEN and CDR2 SYDVKM. CDR3 length: 11 residues. The ends were cut back, 7 bases at V and 8 bases at J, with 9 bases in the middle. DNA of the CDR3: TGTGCCAGCATGGGGTTCGACATTCAGTACTTC. Its protein is CASMGFDIQYF.

The rearrangement links TRBV28 to TRBJ1-1; D is unclear. Germline V CDR1 and CDR2: MDHEN, SYDVKM. V lost 3 bases to trimming and J lost 4 bases, with 24 bases between them. The length of the CDR3 is 18 residues. CDR3 sequence reads: CASSFPLVGPDRSTEAFF. The CDR3, as DNA: TGTGCCAGCAGTTTCCCCCTCGTTGGACCGGATCGAAGCACTGAAGCTTTCTTT. Using reference TRBV28 and TRBJ1-1 for the parts outside the CDR3, the full variable domain is DVKVTQSSRYLVKRTGEKVFLECVQDMDHENMFWYRQDPGLGLRLIYFSYDVKMKEKGDIPEGYSVSREKKERFSLILESASTNQTSMYLCASSFPLVGPDRSTEAFFGQGTRLTVV.

The chain combines TRBV5-1 with TRBJ1-2; D is perhaps TRBD1 (5 bases). In germline, CDR1 is SGHRS, CDR2 YFSETQ. This CDR3 spans 14 amino acids. The V and J ends lost 4 bases and 4 bases respectively, with 14 bases between them. In DNA, the CDR3 is TGCGCCAGCAGCACCGGGACGGAAATCTATGGCTACACCTTC. This codes for CASSTGTEIYGYTF. Drawing the rest from reference TRBV5-1 and TRBJ1-2, the complete variable domain is KAGVTQTPRYLIKTRGQQVTLSCSPISGHRSVSWYQQTPGQGLQFLFEYFSETQRNKGNFPGRFSGRQFSNSRSEMNVSTLELGDSALYLCASSTGTEIYGYTFGSGTRLTVV.

V usage is TRBV27 and J usage is TRBJ1-2; possibly TRBD1 for D (5 bases). Looked up from germline, CDR1 is MNHEY and CDR2 is SMNVEV (reference sequence). This CDR3 has 15 residues. The V gene lost 3 bases and the J gene lost 2 bases, with 13 bases spanning the gap. CDR3 in DNA: TGTGCCAGCAGTTTCTGGGACCGAATAAACTATGGCTACACCTTC. This encodes CASSFWDRINYGYTF.

A remark on this clone: The same CDR3 is also encoded by other DNA sequences in this sample. V is TRBV15 and J is TRBJ2-7; 9 bases match TRBD1. CDR1 and CDR2 from the germline V gene are LNHNV and YYDKDF (reference sequence). This CDR3 spans 15 amino acids. V shed 5 bases, J shed 0 bases, and the junction held 5 bases outside the gene matches. In DNA, the CDR3 is TGTGCCACCAGCTCCAGACAGGGGGTCTCCTACGAGCAGTACTTC. The encoded protein is CATSSRQGVSYEQYF.

This clone was observed a handful of times. V usage is TRBV7-9 and J usage is TRBJ2-7; weak D call: TRBD1 (6 bases). The CDR3 sequence is 12 residues long. V lost 5 bases, J lost 6 bases, and 11 bases lay in between. The germline CDR1 and CDR2 sequences are SEHNR and FQNEAQ (reference sequence). CDR3 nucleotide sequence: TGTGCCAGCAGCCGACAGGAGTTCGAGCAGTACTTC. It specifies CASSRQEFEQYF.

Note on this clone: Mismatch with germline at one junction end may stem from a read error. This chain joins TRBV7-6 and TRBJ2-1; no reliable D call. The V gene's germline CDR1 is SGHVS and CDR2 FNYEAQ. The CDR3 is 11 residues long. The CDR3 here is CASSSDNEQFF. CDR3 DNA: TGTGCCAGCAGCTCCGACAATGAGCAGTTCTTC.

This clone was counted between two and nine times. The rearrangement joins TRBV11-2 to TRBJ1-5; no clear D. CDR3 length: 13 residues. From germline, CDR1 is SGHAT and CDR2 FQNNGV. V was shortened by 3 bases and J by 4 bases, with 7 bases between the two germline ends. The CDR3 DNA is TGTGCCAGCAGCTTCATGGGAAATCAGCCCCAGCATTTT. It specifies CASSFMGNQPQHF.

This chain uses TRBV5-1 with TRBJ2-1; 8 bases fit TRBD2. The CDR3 totals 15 residues. Germline CDR1 reads SGHRS; CDR2 reads YFSETQ. With 3 bases clipped from V and 1 base from J, the junction kept 3 bases outside the gene matches. The CDR3 sequence: CASSSIAGSYNEQFF. The DNA of the CDR3 is TGCGCCAGCAGCTCAATAGCGGGATCCTACAATGAGCAGTTCTTC.

As regards this clone: Distinct nucleotide sequences in the sample also encode this CDR3. The J gene is TRBJ2-3, the V gene TRBV7-2; the D is unclear. Trimming took 0 bases from V and 4 from J, leaving 8 bases between them. The CDR3 length is 14 residues. The germline V gene encodes CDR1 SGHTA and CDR2 FQGNSA. CDR3 in DNA: TGTGCCAGCAGCTTAGCCCTAGGCGCAGATACGCAGTATTTT. Translated, it gives CASSLALGADTQYF.

In this sample, this clone turned up a few times. The V call is TRBV7-9, the J call TRBJ2-5; tentatively, D is TRBD1 (6 bases). The germline V and J ends were trimmed by 4 bases and 2 bases, with 11 bases remaining between them. The V gene's germline CDR1 is SEHNR and CDR2 FQNEAQ (reference sequence). The CDR3 is 14 amino acids. The DNA for the CDR3 is TGTGCCAGCAGCTACGGACAGAGACAAGAGACCCAGTACTTC. Its protein is CASSYGQRQETQYF.

V is TRBV7-2 and J is TRBJ1-3; 7 bases map to TRBD1. V shed 1 base, J shed 4 bases, and the junction held 4 bases outside the gene matches. From germline, CDR1 is SGHTA and CDR2 FQGNSA. The CDR3 runs to 15 residues. The CDR3 sequence is CASSLGRTGGNTIYF. For the CDR3, the DNA is TGTGCCAGCAGCTTAGGCAGGACAGGCGGAAACACCATATATTTT. Combining the CDR3 with reference TRBV7-2 and TRBJ1-3 gives the whole variable domain GAGVSQSPSNKVTEKGKDVELRCDPISGHTALYWYRQSLGQGLEFLIYFQGNSAPDKSGLPSDRFSAERTGGSVSTLTIQRTQQEDSAVYLCASSLGRTGGNTIYFGEGSWLTVV.

A note on this clone: This likely came from a read error, as a far larger clone is one base away. This chain uses TRBV4-1 with TRBJ2-2; no clear D. Germline CDR1 MGHRA, CDR2 YSYEKL. V dropped 0 bases and J dropped 4 bases, with 15 bases sitting between them. This CDR3 is 17 amino acids long. CDR3 sequence: CASSQEVRVWFTGELFF. CDR3 DNA: TGCGCCAGCAGCCAAGAGGTTCGGGTCTGGTTCACCGGGGAGCTGTTTTTT.

V usage is TRBV9 and J usage is TRBJ2-1; D may be TRBD2 (7 bases). Germline V gene sequence: CDR1 SGDLS, CDR2 YYNGEE. The CDR3 is 14 residues long. The V gene lost 4 bases and the J gene lost 6 bases, with 14 bases spanning the gap. CDR3 region: CASSPGGVGNEQFF. The CDR3 DNA follows: TGTGCCAGCAGCCCGGGGGGCGTGGGCAATGAGCAGTTCTTC. The complete variable domain, with remaining parts taken from reference TRBV9 and TRBJ2-1, reads DSGVTQTPKHLITATGQRVTLRCSPRSGDLSVYWYQQSLDQGLQFLIQYYNGEERAKGNILERFSAQQFPDLHSELNLSSLELGDSALYFCASSPGGVGNEQFFGPGTRLTVL.

J is TRBJ2-2 and V is TRBV28, with TRBD2 matching 7 bases. The germline V gene encodes CDR1 MDHEN and CDR2 SYDVKM. The CDR3 covers 17 residues. Losses at the gene ends were 5 bases for V and 1 base for J; bases not matched to a gene: 10. The CDR3 DNA sequence: TGTGCCAGCAGTAGAATCCGGGACTACCTGAACACCGGGGAGCTGTTTTTT. It codes for CASSRIRDYLNTGELFF.

V gene TRBV28 combines with J gene TRBJ2-2; D could derive from TRBD1 or TRBD2 (5 bases each). The germline gives CDR1 MDHEN, CDR2 SYDVKM. The CDR3 has 16 residues. Trimming cost V 2 bases and J 6 bases, with 16 bases left between them. This chain's CDR3 is CASSLRGRAPPGELFF. Here the CDR3 DNA reads TGTGCCAGCAGTTTACGGGGCAGGGCGCCCCCCGGGGAGCTGTTTTTT.

This clone was detected many times. The V and J genes are TRBV19 and TRBJ1-2, with 12 bases lining up with TRBD1. Germline loops: CDR1 LNHDA, CDR2 SQIVND (reference sequence). There are 19 residues in the CDR3. V shed 4 bases and J 2 bases; nucleotides not matched to a gene: 14. CDR3 bases: TGTGCCAGTAGTACTCTACGGGGGACAGGGGGCGCCTTGAACTATGGCTACACCTTC. Its protein product is CASSTLRGTGGALNYGYTF. Full variable domain (remainder filled in from reference TRBV19 and TRBJ1-2): DGGITQSPKYLFRKEGQNVTLSCEQNLNHDAMYWYRQDPGQGLRLIYYSQIVNDFQKGDIAEGYSVSREKKESFPLTVTSAQKNPTAFYLCASSTLRGTGGALNYGYTFGSGTRLTVV.

The chain recombines TRBV7-8 with TRBJ2-1; D might be TRBD1 (6 bases). The V end lost 1 base, the J end lost 5 bases, and 12 bases lay between the germline ends. The CDR3 spans 15 residues. Germline values: CDR1 SGHVS, CDR2 FQNEAQ. CDR3 in amino acids: CASSLVSGVHNEQFF. CDR3 nucleotide sequence: TGTGCCAGCAGCTTAGTATCAGGGGTTCACAATGAGCAGTTCTTC.

The gene calls are TRBV6-6 and TRBJ1-3; D remains ambiguous. The CDR3 runs 15 residues. The germline gives CDR1 MNHNY, CDR2 SVGAGI (reference sequence). Trimming took off 3 bases at V and 3 bases at J, with 12 bases between the two ends. The CDR3 loop is CASSYYGQFGNTIYF. The CDR3 bases are TGTGCCAGCAGTTATTACGGCCAGTTTGGAAACACCATATATTTT.

The V and J genes are TRBV5-1 and TRBJ1-1; D gene uncertain. This CDR3 has 15 residues. Germline CDR1 reads SGHRS; CDR2 reads YFSETQ. V was cut by 0 bases and J by 1 base, with 10 bases left in between. The CDR3 DNA sequence: TGCGCCAGCAGCTTGGTTGTCAGTGCGAACACTGAAGCTTTCTTT. Translating gives CASSLVVSANTEAFF.

The rearrangement uses TRBV19 and TRBJ1-2; no definite D call. The length of the CDR3 is 15 residues. Trimming removed 4 bases at V and 3 bases at J, with 15 bases between. CDR1 and CDR2 from the germline V gene are LNHDA and SQIVND (reference sequence). The CDR3 sequence: CASSNPRASDYGYTF. The CDR3 bases are TGTGCCAGTAGTAACCCTAGGGCTTCTGACTATGGCTACACCTTC.